The 31 T cell receptor beta chains listed next were all sequenced from one sample in a study of blood T cell repertoires in COVID-19. Libraries were prepared by immunoSEQ multiplex PCR; TCRdb keeps only in-frame clonotypes and omits some of them. The sample shows 250,000 or so clones, 80% to 90% of them seen only once. Input material: peripheral blood. Every receptor here comes from a woman aged 40 to 55 who had recovered from COVID-19.

The rearrangement uses TRBV5-5 and TRBJ1-2; no clear D gene. Germline V gene data show CDR1 as SGHKS and CDR2 as YYEKEE (reference sequence). CDR3 size: 14 residues. Trimming cost V 2 bases and J 4 bases, with 12 bases left between them. DNA of the CDR3: TGTGCCAGCAGCTTCTTATACCAGTCCTATGGCTACACCTTC. It translates to CASSFLYQSYGYTF.

V usage is TRBV6-2 or TRBV6-3 and J usage is TRBJ1-5; 9 positions agree with TRBD1. Germline V gene sequence: CDR1 MNHEY, CDR2 SVGEGT. This CDR3 contains 15 residues. The trim removed 2 bases at V and 7 bases at J, leaving 6 bases unmatched. The CDR3 reads CASSYGGQGQQPQHF. The CDR3 nucleotides are TGTGCCAGCAGTTACGGGGGACAGGGTCAACAGCCCCAGCATTTT.

This chain joins TRBV9 and TRBJ2-1, with 11 bases fitting TRBD2. The V segment lost 0 bases and the J segment 12 bases; nucleotides outside the gene matches: 8. There are 15 residues in the CDR3. Germline CDR1 reads SGDLS; CDR2 reads YYNGEE. CDR3: CASSVELAGGLGQFF. The CDR3, as DNA: TGTGCCAGCAGCGTAGAGTTAGCGGGGGGGCTCGGGCAGTTCTTC.

The chain is built from TRBV6-5 and TRBJ2-6; D remains unclear. Per the germline V gene, CDR1 is MNHEY and CDR2 is SVGAGI. The CDR3 sequence is 15 residues long. Trimming left V 2 bases short and J 2 bases short, with 7 bases between. For the CDR3, the DNA is TGTGCCAGCAGTTACGGCCTGCCTGGGGCCAACGTCCTGACTTTC. As protein: CASSYGLPGANVLTF.

V is TRBV27 and J is TRBJ1-6, with a possible D match to TRBD1 (6 bases). This CDR3 comprises 15 residues. CDR1 and CDR2 from the germline V gene are MNHEY and SMNVEV (reference sequence). Deletions cut 2 bases from V and 6 bases from J, with 11 bases between. The CDR3, as DNA: TGTGCCAGCAGTTTAGCCAGGGGCTCTAATTCACCCCTCCACTTT. It is translated as CASSLARGSNSPLHF.

With respect to this clone: Other DNA variants within this sample encode the same CDR3. The gene calls are TRBV20-1 and TRBJ1-1; no firm D call. The CDR3 totals 11 residues. The V and J ends lost 6 bases and 2 bases respectively, with 7 bases between them. CDR1 is DFQATT and CDR2 is SNEGSKA in the germline V gene (reference sequence). The CDR3 reads CSATGNTEAFF. The CDR3 DNA follows: TGCAGTGCGACGGGAAACACTGAAGCTTTCTTT.

The rearrangement joins TRBV7-9 to TRBJ2-6; 7 nucleotides line up with TRBD1. The junction had 5 bases not matched to a gene; V was cut back by 5 bases and J by 4 bases. Germline V gives CDR1 SEHNR, CDR2 FQNEAQ (reference sequence). The CDR3 length is 15 residues. The CDR3 spells CASSPTGTGANVLTF. CDR3 in DNA: TGTGCCAGCAGCCCGACAGGGACCGGGGCCAACGTCCTGACTTTC.

V gene TRBV4-3 combines with J gene TRBJ2-5; D possibly corresponds to TRBD1 (6 bases). V lost 1 base, J lost 5 bases, and 20 bases lay in between. CDR3 length: 17 amino acids. Germline V gene sequence: CDR1 LGHNA, CDR2 YSLEER. CDR3 nucleotide sequence: TGCGCCAGCAGCCAAGGTTTGGGGGCTCGGGGCCCGGAGACCCAGTACTTC. Translation gives CASSQGLGARGPETQYF.

This chain joins TRBV19 and TRBJ2-5; D ambiguous. Trimming stripped 1 base from V and 1 base from J, with 4 bases between. The germline gives CDR1 LNHDA, CDR2 SQIVND (reference sequence). The CDR3 spans 13 residues. In DNA form, the CDR3 reads TGTGCCAGTAGTATAGGCAGCCAAGAGACCCAGTACTTC. It encodes CASSIGSQETQYF.

The chain is built from TRBV20-1 and TRBJ1-2; no clear D. Trimming pared 3 bases from V and 10 bases from J, leaving 21 bases between. The CDR3 has 14 residues. Germline CDR1 is DFQATT and CDR2 is SNEGSKA (reference sequence). The CDR3 nucleotides are TGCAGTGCTAGTCCCCCGAACGGGAGGGAGGACTACACCTTC. This gives the protein CSASPPNGREDYTF.

The V and J genes are TRBV10-3 and TRBJ2-1; D unclear. The V gene lost 0 bases and the J gene lost 8 bases, with 8 bases spanning the gap. The CDR3 has 13 amino acids. Germline loops: CDR1 ENHRY, CDR2 SYGVKD. The CDR3 region has the DNA TGTGCCATCAGTGAGTCGAATAGTTATGAGCAGTTCTTC. The encoded protein is CAISESNSYEQFF.

J is TRBJ1-2 and V is TRBV2; TRBD1 is a possible D gene (6 bases). The CDR3 has 21 residues. Germline assignment: CDR1 SNHLY and CDR2 FYNNEI. The V and J ends lost 3 bases and 6 bases respectively, with 35 bases between them. The CDR3 DNA sequence: TGTGCCAGCAGTGATGATGGTTTTGCCATTTGGAAGGGGGAGCGGTCTCATGGCTACACCTTC. Translated: CASSDDGFAIWKGERSHGYTF.

The chain links TRBV5-6 to TRBJ2-6, with TRBD1 matching over 8 bases. This CDR3 comprises 16 residues. Trimming at V came to 3 bases and at J to 5 bases, leaving 7 bases not matched to a gene. Germline V gene lookup returns CDR1 SGHDT and CDR2 YYEEEE. The CDR3 reads CASSSGQEYWANVLTF. The CDR3 DNA reads TGTGCCAGCAGCTCGGGACAGGAATATTGGGCCAACGTCCTGACTTTC. Variable domain in full (rest from reference TRBV5-6 and TRBJ2-6): DAGVTQSPTHLIKTRGQQVTLRCSPKSGHDTVSWYQQALGQGPQFIFQYYEEEERQRGNFPDRFSGHQFPNYSSELNVNALLLGDSALYLCASSSGQEYWANVLTFGAGSRLTVL.

The chain uses TRBV6-5 and TRBJ1-3; D not resolved. This CDR3 spans 16 amino acids. Germline CDR1 is MNHEY and CDR2 is SVGAGI. Trimming left V 2 bases short and J 1 base short, with 12 bases between. CDR3 protein: CASSYEQFQSGNTIYF. DNA for the CDR3: TGTGCCAGCAGTTACGAACAGTTCCAGTCTGGAAACACCATATATTTT.

A single count supports this clone. The chain couples TRBV13 to TRBJ2-3; TRBD1 matches 8 bases. Germline loops: CDR1 PRHDT, CDR2 FYEKMQ (reference sequence). J was trimmed by 3 bases and V by 3 bases; bases with no gene match: 8. The length of the CDR3 is 16 residues. CDR3 DNA: TGTGCCAGCAGCTTCTCCGGGACAGGATTAACAGATACGCAGTATTTT. Its translation is CASSFSGTGLTDTQYF.

This chain uses TRBV7-3 with TRBJ2-1; a possible D gene is TRBD2 (5 bases). The V end lost 2 bases, the J end lost 0 bases, and 14 bases lay between the germline ends. Germline V CDR1 and CDR2: SGHTA, FQGTGA. CDR3 length equals 17 residues. CDR3 residues: CASSLWHSGVSYNEQFF. For the CDR3, the DNA is TGTGCCAGCAGCTTATGGCACAGCGGAGTCTCCTACAATGAGCAGTTCTTC. The full variable domain, with the rest looked up from reference TRBV7-3 and TRBJ2-1, is GAGVSQTPSNKVTEKGKYVELRCDPISGHTALYWYRQSLGQGPEFLIYFQGTGAADDSGLPNDRFFAVRPEGSVSTLKIQRTERGDSAVYLCASSLWHSGVSYNEQFFGPGTRLTVL.

The rearrangement uses TRBV6-5 and TRBJ1-1; maybe TRBD1 (5 bases). The CDR3 contains 14 residues. Germline lookup yields CDR1 MNHEY and CDR2 SVGAGI. Trimming stripped 4 bases from V and 3 bases from J, with 12 bases between. CDR3 loop: CASSFRGGDTEAFF. The DNA for the CDR3 is TGTGCCAGCAGTTTCCGCGGGGGGGACACTGAAGCTTTCTTT.

J is TRBJ1-2 and V is TRBV28, with 8 bases identical to TRBD1. The trim removed 7 bases at V and 1 base at J, leaving 14 bases unmatched. The CDR3 is made up of 17 amino acids. CDR1 MDHEN and CDR2 SYDVKM come from the germline V gene. The CDR3 loop reads CASTATTPGQDNYGYTF. The CDR3 DNA sequence: TGTGCCAGCACCGCAACCACTCCGGGACAGGATAACTATGGCTACACCTTC.

This clone was seen just once. This same CDR3 is encoded by further DNA sequences in the sample. The chain uses TRBV5-4 and TRBJ2-3; D perhaps matches TRBD1 (6 bases). CDR3 length: 15 amino acids. Trimming stripped 0 bases from V and 4 bases from J, with 12 bases between. Germline CDR1 SGHNT, CDR2 YYREEE (reference sequence). The DNA for the CDR3 is TGTGCCAGCAGCTTGGCCGGCAGGGGATCAGATACGCAGTATTTT. Its translation: CASSLAGRGSDTQYF.

This CDR3 reads CASSPGDRVNEKLFF. The DNA for the CDR3 is TGCGCCAGCAGCCCAGGCGACAGGGTCAATGAAAAACTGTTTTTT. The chain has TRBV4-3 and TRBJ1-4; 7 bases match TRBD1. With 4 bases clipped from V and 5 bases from J, the junction kept 7 bases outside the gene matches. The V gene's germline CDR1 is LGHNA and CDR2 YSLEER. CDR3 length: 15 residues.

The chain employs TRBV6-5 and TRBJ1-2, with a weak D call TRBD1 (5 bases). This CDR3 is 15 amino acids long. Trimming pared 2 bases from V and 4 bases from J, leaving 14 bases between. The germline gives CDR1 MNHEY, CDR2 SVGAGI. CDR3 DNA sequence: TGTGCCAGCAGTTACGATGGGGGGTCGAGCTATGGCTACACCTTC. This codes for CASSYDGGSSYGYTF.

This clone showed up just once. This chain links TRBV9 with TRBJ1-2; no reliable D call. Germline loops: CDR1 SGDLS, CDR2 YYNGEE. The V end was cut by 0 bases, the J end by 6 bases, with 12 bases between. The CDR3 length is 14 residues. CDR3 region: CASSVGAGIHGYTF. Written as DNA, the CDR3 is TGTGCCAGCAGCGTAGGGGCGGGAATTCATGGCTACACCTTC.

This clone was picked up one time. The genes are TRBV11-2 and TRBJ2-1; the D gene is possibly TRBD2 (7 bases). Germline V gene data show CDR1 as SGHAT and CDR2 as FQNNGV. This CDR3 spans 15 amino acids. V was pared by 6 bases and J by 5 bases, with 17 bases between. The CDR3 nucleotides are TGTGCCAGCAGTCATAAGGGGGGGCCCAACAATGAGCAGTTCTTC. Protein sequence: CASSHKGGPNNEQFF.

V and J are TRBV5-1 and TRBJ1-1; 7 bases align to TRBD1. Per the germline V gene, CDR1 is SGHRS and CDR2 is YFSETQ. CDR3 length equals 14 residues. V was pared by 5 bases and J by 2 bases, with 6 bases of the junction left unmatched. CDR3 in DNA: TGCGCCAGCAGGGCCGGGACAGAAAACACTGAAGCTTTCTTT. Translated, it gives CASRAGTENTEAFF.

This clone is a singleton in its sample. V gene TRBV2 combines with J gene TRBJ2-5, with 8 bases identical to TRBD1. Per the germline V gene, CDR1 is SNHLY and CDR2 is FYNNEI. CDR3 length: 15 residues. J gave up 1 base and V 3 bases, and 4 bases lay outside the gene matches. The CDR3 is CASSDPDRVQETQYF. For the CDR3, the DNA is TGTGCCAGCAGTGACCCGGACAGGGTCCAAGAGACCCAGTACTTC.

The V gene is TRBV5-6, the J gene TRBJ2-7; 11 nucleotides line up with TRBD1. V trimming: 3 bases; J trimming: 2 bases; junction bases outside the gene matches: 7. CDR1 SGHDT and CDR2 YYEEEE come from the germline V gene. CDR3 size: 16 residues. The CDR3, as DNA: TGTGCCAGCAGCTCCTGGGGGACAGGGGGGGCCTACGAGCAGTACTTC. It specifies CASSSWGTGGAYEQYF.

This chain connects TRBV6-5 to TRBJ2-7; tentative D call: TRBD2 (6 bases). CDR1 is MNHEY and CDR2 is SVGAGI in the germline V gene. CDR3 size: 13 residues. With 6 bases removed from V and 4 bases from J, the gap between germline ends came to 13 bases. The CDR3 sequence: CASRPSGDYEQYF. For the CDR3, the DNA is TGTGCCAGCAGACCCTCGGGAGATTACGAGCAGTACTTC.

The chain recombines TRBV7-2 with TRBJ1-2; 9 nucleotides agree with TRBD1. This CDR3 comprises 15 residues. Per germline, CDR1 SGHTA and CDR2 FQGNSA. Trimming took 5 bases from V and 6 from J; bases not matched to a gene: 10. The CDR3 DNA follows: TGTGCCAGCAGCGTACGATCCGGGACAGGGCATGGCTACACCTTC. Protein: CASSVRSGTGHGYTF.

The chain employs TRBV2 and TRBJ1-1; the D gene is possibly TRBD1 (6 bases). The CDR3 has 14 amino acids. Germline CDR1 and CDR2: SNHLY and FYNNEI. V dropped 5 bases and J dropped 3 bases, with 13 bases sitting between them. The CDR3 protein is CASSSTGRYTEAFF. DNA for the CDR3: TGTGCCAGCAGTTCGACAGGACGGTACACTGAAGCTTTCTTT.

This chain uses TRBV7-3 with TRBJ2-7, with a tentative D call TRBD1 (6 bases). The V gene's germline CDR1 is SGHTA and CDR2 FQGTGA. This CDR3 region has 14 residues. Trimming stripped 3 bases from V and 0 bases from J, with 9 bases between. This chain's CDR3 is CASSFGQTSYEQYF. As DNA, the CDR3 is TGTGCCAGCAGCTTTGGACAGACCTCCTACGAGCAGTACTTC.

The gene calls are TRBV11-2 and TRBJ2-3; possible D gene TRBD1, 6 bases. This CDR3 comprises 15 residues. Deletions cut 5 bases from V and 2 bases from J, with 14 bases between. Germline CDR1 reads SGHAT; CDR2 reads FQNNGV. CDR3 in DNA: TGTGCCAGCAGCCGCCGGGACACCCACACAGATACGCAGTATTTT. It is translated as CASSRRDTHTDTQYF.